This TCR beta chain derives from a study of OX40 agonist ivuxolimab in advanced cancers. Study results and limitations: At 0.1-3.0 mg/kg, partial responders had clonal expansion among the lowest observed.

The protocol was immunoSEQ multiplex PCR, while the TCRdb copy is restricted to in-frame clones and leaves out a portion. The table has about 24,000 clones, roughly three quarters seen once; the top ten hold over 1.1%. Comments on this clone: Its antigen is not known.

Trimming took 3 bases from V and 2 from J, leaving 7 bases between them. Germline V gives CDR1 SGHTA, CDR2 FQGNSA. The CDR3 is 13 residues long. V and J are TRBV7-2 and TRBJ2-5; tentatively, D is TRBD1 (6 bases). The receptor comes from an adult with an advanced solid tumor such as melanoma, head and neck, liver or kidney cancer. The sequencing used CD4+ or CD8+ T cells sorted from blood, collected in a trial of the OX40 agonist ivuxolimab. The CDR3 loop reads CASSFGQQETQYF. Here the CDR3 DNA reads TGTGCCAGCAGCTTCGGACAGCAAGAGACCCAGTACTTC.